Listed below are T cell receptor beta chains from one sample, sequenced in a study of cytomegalovirus exposure and HLA in healthy donors. Assay used: immunoSEQ multiplex PCR; TCRdb lists only in-frame clones, some missing. The table has around 130,000 clones, around 82% seen once. Sequenced: PBMCs. These receptors were obtained from a boy between 10 and 17 years old in good health and CMV-seronegative. CDR3s include the opening cysteine and the closing phenylalanine or tryptophan. Fields, in order: V gene, J gene, D gene, clone size, CDR3 DNA, CDR3 protein. D genes are given only for firm matches. Expanded clones are given a class, and other clones once, few, many or no size at all.

>TRBV4-1|TRBJ2-7|.|few
TGCGCCAGCAGCCAAGCTATGGCAGGGGGGATCTACGAGCAGTACTTC
CASSQAMAGGIYEQYF
>TRBV11-2|TRBJ1-4|.|.
TGTGCCAGCAGCTTAGATCAGATCCCTAATGAAAAACTGTTTTTT
CASSLDQIPNEKLFF
>TRBV29-1|TRBJ1-2|.|.
TGCAGCGTTGAAGTGGAGGGTTTGACCTATGGCTACACCTTC
CSVEVEGLTYGYTF
>TRBV5-6|TRBJ2-5|TRBD2|.
TGTGCCAGCAGTCAGACTAGCGGGGGGCAAGAGACCCAGTACTTC
CASSQTSGGQETQYF
>TRBV19|TRBJ2-3|TRBD2|.
TGTGCCAGTAGTATCGGGACTATCATCACAGATACGCAGTATTTT
CASSIGTIITDTQYF
>TRBV11-2|TRBJ2-7|.|.
TGTGCCAGCAGCTTAGATGGTGTAGCCTACGAGCAGTACTTC
CASSLDGVAYEQYF
>TRBV18|TRBJ2-7|TRBD1|once
TGTGCCAGCTCACCCCCGGGACAGGGGGCCTACGAGCAGTACTTC
CASSPPGQGAYEQYF
>TRBV9|TRBJ2-3|TRBD2|.
TGTGCCAGCAACGGGGGGGGAAGTGCAGATACGCAGTATTTT
CASNGGGSADTQYF
>TRBV30|TRBJ2-2|.|.
TGTGCCTGGACCATCAGGGGGGCAGCGAACACCGGGGAGCTGTTTTTT
CAWTIRGAANTGELFF
>TRBV11-2|TRBJ2-7|.|.
TGTGCCAGCAGTTATCACGGGACATCCCACGAGCAGTACTTC
CASSYHGTSHEQYF
>TRBV7-2|TRBJ1-5|TRBD1|.
TGTGCCAGCAGCGTCAGGGGGGATCAGCCCCAGCATTTT
CASSVRGDQPQHF
>TRBV7-2|TRBJ1-2|.|.
TGTGCCAGCAGCTTACATTCATTGACTGGCTATGGCTACACCTTC
CASSLHSLTGYGYTF
>TRBV7-3|TRBJ2-7|.|.
TGTGCCAGCAGTATAACCGGGAGTTCATCCGAGCAGTACTTC
CASSITGSSSEQYF
>TRBV2|TRBJ1-1|.|.
TGTGCCAGCAGGCAACAGGGTTTTTTTAGGACTGAAGCTTTCTTT
CASRQQGFFRTEAFF
>TRBV5-1|TRBJ2-3|TRBD1|once
TGCGCCAGCAGCCCCGAAGGGACAGGGAGCACAGATACGCAGTATTTT
CASSPEGTGSTDTQYF
>TRBV30|TRBJ1-1|TRBD1|.
TGTGCCTGGAGTGACGATTCGACAGGGGGTTGGACTGAAGCTTTCTTT
CAWSDDSTGGWTEAFF
>TRBV7-2|TRBJ2-5|.|.
TGTGCCAGCAGCTTAAGTTCCCGTCAGTCGGAGACCCAGTACTTC
CASSLSSRQSETQYF
>TRBV28|TRBJ1-5|TRBD1|.
TGTGCCAGCAGTGCGGACAGGGGCAGCTTCTATCAGCCCCAGCATTTT
CASSADRGSFYQPQHF
>TRBV5-1|TRBJ2-3|TRBD2|once
TGCGCCAGCAGCCGGGGGGAGTTAGTAGATACGCAGTATTTT
CASSRGELVDTQYF
>TRBV5-6|TRBJ2-7|TRBD2|.
TGTGCCAGCAGTTCAGCTAGCGGGGGGGTATACGAGCAGTACTTC
CASSSASGGVYEQYF
>TRBV9|TRBJ2-3|.|.
TGTGCCAGCAGCGTAGCTACGGCGGGAGATACGCAGTATTTT
CASSVATAGDTQYF
>TRBV7-2|TRBJ1-2|TRBD1|.
TGTGCCAGCAGCTTAGGCGGCAAAGGGGGCAGTGGCTACACCTTC
CASSLGGKGGSGYTF
>TRBV5-1|TRBJ1-5|.|.
TGCGCCAGCAGCTTGGCTGGAGGGGAGCAGCCCCAGCATTTT
CASSLAGGEQPQHF
>TRBV7-9|TRBJ1-2|.|.
TGTGCCAGCAGCTTAGCACAGGTCATACCGTTGGATGGCTACACCTTC
CASSLAQVIPLDGYTF
>TRBV4-1|TRBJ1-1|.|few
TGCGCCAGCAGCCCCCAGGGAAACACTGAAGCTTTCTTT
CASSPQGNTEAFF
>TRBV20-1|TRBJ2-5|.|.
TGCAGTGCTACCGGGGGAGAGACCCAGTACTTC
CSATGGETQYF
>TRBV27|TRBJ2-7|TRBD2|once
TGTGCCACCGAACCGAGCGGGAGTTATGGCTACGAGCAGTACTTC
CATEPSGSYGYEQYF
>TRBV6-1|TRBJ1-2|.|.
TGTGCCAGCAGTGAAGCAGGGGATTACTATGGCTACACCTTC
CASSEAGDYYGYTF